This T cell receptor (beta chain) was found in a study of cytomegalovirus exposure and HLA in healthy donors. Study-wide findings and caveats: CMV serostatus stood as the only immune exposure information on hand. There were some public TCRs occurring in many donors, but most TCR sequences were rare.

About this clone itself: Antigen specificity is unknown.

The PCR ran on 60 Vbeta and 13 Jbeta primers. Only in-frame clones appear in the TCRdb table, and some are missing; sequencing was by immunoSEQ multiplex PCR. Of about 55,000 clones in the sample, around three fifths were seen once. The sequence came from a human donor in good health. Specimen: PBMCs.

This CDR3 reads CASSLAGLGRSGANVLTF. The CDR3 DNA sequence: TGTGCCAGCAGTTTAGCGGGACTAGGGAGGTCTGGGGCCAACGTCCTGACTTTC. This chain joins TRBV27 and TRBJ2-6; TRBD2 agrees at 8 bases. Trimming cost V 2 bases and J 1 base; bases outside gene matches: 7. This CDR3 has 18 amino acids. Germline loops: CDR1 MNHEY, CDR2 SMNVEV (reference sequence).